Reported below is one T cell receptor (beta chain). Its target is unknown. This entry is derived from a study of prognosis after radiotherapy for stage I lung cancer. Study at large: All of the patients with non-small cell lung cancer, including over 5 who had refused surgery, were considered to be medically inoperable. Study results and caveats: For the expanded TCR clones, whether they were tumor-specific was not determined.

Two-round multiplex PCR on genomic DNA was the method by which TCR beta CDR3 was amplified. First-round PCR, the initial amplification, used primers specific to each TRBV and TRBJ gene. With universal primers, the second PCR round was performed. Using its own MiXCR run on the multiplex PCR reads, TCRdb lists one record per CDR3 protein. Among about 36,000 distinct CDR3 sequences listed, 25% to 40% were seen once. V was pared by 5 bases and J by 4 bases, with 8 bases between. Germline V gene sequence: CDR1 MNHEY, CDR2 SVGEGT. This CDR3 spans 12 amino acids. The rearrangement joins TRBV6-2 or TRBV6-3 to TRBJ1-1, with D tentatively TRBD1 (5 bases). This clonotype originated in a donor aged 50 or older with non-small cell lung cancer. The sample in question was PBMCs, obtained before or after stereotactic body radiation therapy (not recorded which). CDR3 DNA sequence: TGTGCCAGCAGTGGGGGTGGCACTGAAGCTTTCTTT. Protein sequence: CASSGGGTEAFF.